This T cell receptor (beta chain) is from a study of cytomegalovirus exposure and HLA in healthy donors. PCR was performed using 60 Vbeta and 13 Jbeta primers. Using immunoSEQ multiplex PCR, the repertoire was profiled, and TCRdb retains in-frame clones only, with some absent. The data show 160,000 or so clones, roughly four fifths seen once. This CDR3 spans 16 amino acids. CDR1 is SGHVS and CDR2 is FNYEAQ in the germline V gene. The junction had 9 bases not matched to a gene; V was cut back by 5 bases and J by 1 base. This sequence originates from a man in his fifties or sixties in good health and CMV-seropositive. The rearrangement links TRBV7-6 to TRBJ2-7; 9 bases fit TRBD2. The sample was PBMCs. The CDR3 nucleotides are TGTGCCAGCAGCGGGGGGGGTAGCGGGAGTTCCTACGAGCAGTACTTC. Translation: CASSGGGSGSSYEQYF.